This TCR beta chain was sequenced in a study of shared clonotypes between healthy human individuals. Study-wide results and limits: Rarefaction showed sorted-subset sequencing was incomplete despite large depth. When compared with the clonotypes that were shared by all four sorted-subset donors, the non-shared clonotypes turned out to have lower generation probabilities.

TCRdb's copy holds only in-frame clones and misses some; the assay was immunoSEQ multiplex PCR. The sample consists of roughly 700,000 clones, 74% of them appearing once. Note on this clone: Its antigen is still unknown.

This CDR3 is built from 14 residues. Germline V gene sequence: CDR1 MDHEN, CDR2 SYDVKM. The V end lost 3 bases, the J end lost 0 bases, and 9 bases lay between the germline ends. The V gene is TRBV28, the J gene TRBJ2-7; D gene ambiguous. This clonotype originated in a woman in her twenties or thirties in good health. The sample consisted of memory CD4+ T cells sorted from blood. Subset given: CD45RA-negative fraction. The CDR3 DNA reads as TGTGCCAGCAGTTTTTGGCCAACCTCCTACGAGCAGTACTTC. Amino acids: CASSFWPTSYEQYF.